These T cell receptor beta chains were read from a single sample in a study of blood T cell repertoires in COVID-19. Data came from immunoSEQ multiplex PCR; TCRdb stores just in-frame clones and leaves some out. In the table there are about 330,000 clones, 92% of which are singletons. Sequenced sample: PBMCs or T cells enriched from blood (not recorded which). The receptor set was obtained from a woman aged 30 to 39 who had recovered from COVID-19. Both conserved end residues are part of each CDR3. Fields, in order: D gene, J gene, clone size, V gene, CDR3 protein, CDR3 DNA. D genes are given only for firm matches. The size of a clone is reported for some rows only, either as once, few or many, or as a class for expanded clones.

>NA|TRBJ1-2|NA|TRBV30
CAWKGGGSYGYTF
TGTGCCTGGAAAGGAGGCGGGAGCTATGGCTACACCTTC
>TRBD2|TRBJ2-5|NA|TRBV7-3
CASSLGTSGQETQYF
TGTGCCAGCAGCTTGGGGACTAGCGGGCAAGAGACCCAGTACTTC
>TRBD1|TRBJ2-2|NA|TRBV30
CAWGRRTGEGWVTGELFF
TGTGCCTGGGGCCGACGGACAGGGGAGGGATGGGTCACCGGGGAGCTGTTTTTT
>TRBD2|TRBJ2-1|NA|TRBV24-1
CATSDPGTSGSRDEQFF
TGTGCCACCAGTGATCCCGGGACTAGCGGGAGTAGGGATGAGCAGTTCTTC
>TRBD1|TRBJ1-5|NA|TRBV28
CASSLDRGGPGQPQHF
TGTGCCAGCAGTTTAGATCGAGGGGGCCCGGGTCAGCCCCAGCATTTT
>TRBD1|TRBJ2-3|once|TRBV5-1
CASSLVTGGSTDTQYF
TGCGCCAGCAGCTTGGTCACAGGGGGCAGCACAGATACGCAGTATTTT
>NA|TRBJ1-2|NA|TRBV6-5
CASSSLGPYGYTF
TGTGCCAGCAGTTCCTTGGGCCCGTATGGCTACACCTTC
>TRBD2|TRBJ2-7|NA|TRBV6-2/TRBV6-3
CASSYPTTLRGDYEQYF
TGTGCCAGCAGTTACCCCACCACGTTGCGGGGGGACTACGAGCAGTACTTC
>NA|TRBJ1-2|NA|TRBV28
CASSFKWAPSNYGYTF
TGTGCCAGCAGTTTCAAATGGGCGCCTTCGAACTATGGCTACACCTTC
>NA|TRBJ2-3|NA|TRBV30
CAWLLNSGSTDTQYF
TGTGCCTGGCTACTCAATAGCGGAAGCACAGATACGCAGTATTTT
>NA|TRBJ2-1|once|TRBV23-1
CASSQSSEVGSYNEQFF
TGCGCCAGCAGTCAATCGAGTGAGGTGGGCTCCTACAATGAGCAGTTCTTC
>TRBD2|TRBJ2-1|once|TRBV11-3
CASSLVLAGEDEQFF
TGTGCCAGCAGCTTAGTACTAGCGGGAGAAGATGAGCAGTTCTTC
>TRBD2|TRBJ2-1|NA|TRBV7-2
CASSLTSGGAYNEQFF
TGTGCCAGCAGCCTAACTAGCGGGGGGGCATATAATGAGCAGTTCTTC
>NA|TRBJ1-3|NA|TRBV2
CASSDRSSGNTIYF
TGTGCCAGCAGCGACAGGTCCTCTGGAAACACCATATATTTT
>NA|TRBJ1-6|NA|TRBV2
CASSGTEQSPLHF
TGTGCCAGCAGTGGGACAGAACAATCACCCCTCCACTTT
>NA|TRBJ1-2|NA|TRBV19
CASSSYIGGLNGYTF
TGTGCCAGTAGTAGCTATATCGGGGGTTTGAATGGCTACACCTTC
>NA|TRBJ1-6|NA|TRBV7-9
CASRLGAQGPLHF
TGTGCCAGCAGATTGGGGGCGCAGGGACCCCTCCACTTT
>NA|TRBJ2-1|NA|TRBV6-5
CASTRGSPSYNEQFF
TGTGCCAGCACGCGGGGTTCTCCATCCTACAATGAGCAGTTCTTC
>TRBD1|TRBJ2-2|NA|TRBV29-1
CSATDRTNTGELFF
TGCAGCGCTACGGACAGGACGAACACCGGGGAGCTGTTTTTT
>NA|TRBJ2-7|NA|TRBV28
CASQLGLAGREQYF
TGTGCCAGCCAGTTAGGACTTGCCGGCCGCGAGCAGTACTTC
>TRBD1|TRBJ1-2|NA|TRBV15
CATSRDQGAPYGYTF
TGTGCCACCAGCAGAGATCAGGGGGCCCCTTATGGCTACACCTTC
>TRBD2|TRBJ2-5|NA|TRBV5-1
CASSLYSSGSRQETQYF
TGCGCCAGCAGCCTCTACTCAAGCGGGAGTAGACAAGAGACCCAGTACTTC
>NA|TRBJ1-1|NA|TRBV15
CATSRAEGTEAFF
TGTGCCACCAGCAGAGCTGAGGGCACTGAAGCTTTCTTT
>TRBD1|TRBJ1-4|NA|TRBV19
CASSRQWDRTNEKLFF
TGTGCCAGTAGTCGGCAGTGGGACAGAACTAATGAAAAACTGTTTTTT
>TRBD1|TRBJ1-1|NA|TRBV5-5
CASSSEPQGMNTEAFF
TGTGCCAGCAGCTCCGAGCCACAGGGGATGAACACTGAAGCTTTCTTT
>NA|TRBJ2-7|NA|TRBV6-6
CASSYGAGISYEQYF
TGTGCCAGCAGTTACGGGGCAGGGATCTCCTACGAGCAGTACTTC
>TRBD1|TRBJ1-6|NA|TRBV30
CAWSGGTGGSPLHF
TGTGCCTGGAGTGGCGGGACAGGGGGAAGTCCCCTCCACTTT
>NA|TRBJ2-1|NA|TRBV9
CASSVATGGGGFPYNEQFF
TGTGCCAGCAGCGTAGCTACAGGAGGGGGGGGCTTTCCCTACAATGAGCAGTTCTTC
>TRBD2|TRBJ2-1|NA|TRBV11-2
CASSFYLPIAGGLSEQFF
TGTGCCAGCAGCTTCTATCTCCCAATAGCGGGGGGCCTTAGTGAGCAGTTCTTC
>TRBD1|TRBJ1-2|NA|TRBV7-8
CASSLGGTGGSYGYGYTF
TGTGCCAGCAGCTTAGGGGGTACAGGGGGTTCGTATGGCTATGGCTACACCTTC
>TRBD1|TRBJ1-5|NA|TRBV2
CASRDRVAQPQHF
TGTGCCAGCAGGGACAGGGTCGCTCAGCCCCAGCATTTT
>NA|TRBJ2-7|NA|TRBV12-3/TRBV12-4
CASTKDSSYEQYF
TGTGCCAGCACTAAGGACAGCTCCTACGAGCAGTACTTC
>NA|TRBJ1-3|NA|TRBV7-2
CASSLRAGAGNTIYF
TGTGCCAGCAGCTTACGGGCAGGGGCTGGAAACACCATATATTTT
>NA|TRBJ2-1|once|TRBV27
CASTMEGRRNEQFF
TGTGCCAGCACCATGGAGGGGAGGCGGAATGAGCAGTTCTTC
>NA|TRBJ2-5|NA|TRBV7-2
CASSLATGSLIQYF
TGTGCCAGCAGCTTAGCAACAGGATCCCTTATTCAGTACTTC
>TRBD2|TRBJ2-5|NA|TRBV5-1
CASSLGTSGGARETQYF
TGCGCCAGCAGCTTGGGGACTAGCGGGGGGGCTAGAGAGACCCAGTACTTC
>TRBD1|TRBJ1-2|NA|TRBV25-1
CASSETGGYGYTF
TGTGCCAGCAGTGAGACAGGGGGGTATGGCTACACCTTC
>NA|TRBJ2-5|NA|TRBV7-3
CASSLTAGNRRETQYF
TGTGCCAGCAGCTTAACGGCAGGGAATAGAAGGGAGACCCAGTACTTC
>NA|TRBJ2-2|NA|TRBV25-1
CATRGTGELFF
TGTGCTACCAGGGGTACGGGGGAGCTGTTTTTT
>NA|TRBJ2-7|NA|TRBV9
CASSVQGDFLDEQYF
TGTGCCAGCAGCGTCCAAGGGGACTTCCTGGATGAGCAGTACTTC
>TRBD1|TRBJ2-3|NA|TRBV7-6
CASSFRDRVKHTQYF
TGTGCCAGCAGCTTCCGGGACAGGGTTAAGCATACGCAGTATTTT
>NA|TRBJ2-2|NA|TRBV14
CASSQVPGSGELFF
TGTGCCAGCAGCCAAGTTCCCGGGTCCGGGGAGCTGTTTTTT
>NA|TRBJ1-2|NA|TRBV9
CASSARGLNYGYTF
TGTGCCAGCAGCGCGAGGGGGTTAAACTATGGCTACACCTTC
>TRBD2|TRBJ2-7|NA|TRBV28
CASSSSGTILSYEQYF
TGTGCCAGCAGCTCCTCCGGGACTATTCTCTCCTACGAGCAGTACTTC
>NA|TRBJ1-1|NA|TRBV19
CASSIDPTAMNTEAFF
TGTGCCAGTAGTATAGACCCGACAGCAATGAACACTGAAGCTTTCTTT
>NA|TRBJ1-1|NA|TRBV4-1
CASSHYRENTEAFF
TGCGCCAGCAGCCACTACAGGGAGAACACTGAAGCTTTCTTT
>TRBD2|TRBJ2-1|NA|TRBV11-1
CASSLALAGGPNEQFF
TGTGCCAGCAGCTTAGCGTTAGCGGGAGGGCCGAATGAGCAGTTCTTC
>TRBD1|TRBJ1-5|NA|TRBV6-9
CAEGAQGALRQPQHF
TGTGCCGAGGGGGCACAGGGGGCTCTACGCCAGCCCCAGCATTTT
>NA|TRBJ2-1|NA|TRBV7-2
CASSHSAARGSNEQFF
TGTGCCAGCAGCCACAGTGCGGCCAGGGGAAGCAATGAGCAGTTCTTC
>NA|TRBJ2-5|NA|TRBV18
CASSPRGGLETQYF
TGTGCCAGCTCACCCAGGGGAGGGCTGGAGACCCAGTACTTC